This T cell receptor beta chain is from a study of T cells in Graves' hyperthyroidism and ophthalmopathy (dated by TCRdb to between 2018 and 2020). A note on the overall study: Peripheral blood was collected at initial diagnosis, before any treatment. The paper describes TCR Vbeta CDR3 sequencing of 140 or so peripheral blood samples, made up of 43 ophthalmopathy patients, roughly 80 hyperthyroidism patients and around 17 progressor patients. An independent validation cohort of under 20 hyperthyroidism patients and approximately 17 patients who later progressed to ophthalmopathy tested prospective prediction of ophthalmopathy. The study also compared thyroid tissue and blood T-cell repertoires from several Graves' hyperthyroidism patients. The 95 to 100 discovery patients were randomly divided into training and test sets at a 7:3 ratio. After blood sampling, hyperthyroidism patients were treated with methimazole at a starting dose of 30 mg daily, and ophthalmopathy patients were treated with high-dose intravenous methylprednisolone. To identify distinguishing TCR V-J signatures, a discovery cohort of about 100 patients was used, comprising 40 to 45 with Graves' ophthalmopathy and some 60 with stable Graves' hyperthyroidism. What the study reported, not specific to this receptor: No statistical method was used to set the sample size in advance, and investigators knew the group allocation. In cross-validation, a model built on a 13 V-J signature told ophthalmopathy apart from stable hyperthyroidism with 87.88% sensitivity and 81% to 82% specificity, and in testing the same model reached 80%/75%. In validation, the model predicted progression to ophthalmopathy with around 71% sensitivity and approximately 78% specificity, a median of around 6.6 months before onset. Blood samples also contained most of the expanded thyroid clonotypes (frequency above 0.001), which suggests that blood repertoires may reflect thyroid immune responses.

From V the trimming removes 6 bases and from J it removes 3 bases, while the gene matches leave 9 bases of the junction unaccounted for. CDR1 is given as GTSNPN and CDR2 as SVGIG, both from the germline V gene (reference sequence). Measured from the cysteine to the phenylalanine, the CDR3 is 15 residues long. The read is trimmed to its CDR3 DNA, 45 bases read in frame from base 1. The TCR beta CDR3 regions were amplified from RNA transcripts. For the first round of RT-PCR on the TCR CDR3, the HTBI primer set was used together with the Qiagen OneStep RT-PCR kit. Libraries were constructed in a second round of multiplex PCR, after which size selection and purification were performed. Sequencing of the libraries was done on an Illumina HiSeq2000 using paired-end 100 bp reads. Regarding the original processing steps: SOAPnuke was used to process the raw data, with reads discarded if the reads contained adapters or uncalled bases, had a mean Phred below 15, or lacked an exact constant-primer or identifier match. COPE v1.2.5 was used to merge the high-quality paired reads, and each unique nucleotide sequence was defined as a clonotype. Clonotypes were aligned to IMGT TRBV, TRBD and TRBJ reference segments using MiTCR v1.1. Only V-J combinations with frequency above 0.0001, covering approximately 99% of repertoires, were analysed. The TCS score was defined as the ratio of F50 (clonal expansion) to E x V (chaos), calculated using BLOSUM62-based TCRdist between CDR3 peptides within each V-J. Welch's t-statistics and random forest reduced approximately 520 V-J features to about 12, which were used in a naive Bayes classifier (R e1071). TCRdb cleaned the public reads at Q25 with fastp, built clones with MiXCR and kept in-frame beta chains. Duplicate CDR3 protein sequences are folded into a single record with the most common DNA and genes. What appears here as the V and J calls and clone size reflects TCRdb's work, not the paper's. Present in this sample are over 250,000 distinct CDR3 sequences, roughly 15% of which were seen just once. 30% to 40% of the sample rests with the top ten.

Moderately to severely active disease, a Clinical Activity Score of at least 3, a NOSPECS grade of at least 4, and a duration under 3 months were present in ophthalmopathy patients. The study excluded patients with uncontrolled infections, other autoimmune diseases, pregnancy or lactation. Diagnoses relied on clinical symptoms, serum thyroxine and TRAb, thyroid ultrasound and orbital computed tomography. Ficoll-Paque density gradient centrifugation was used to isolate PBMCs from around 10 ml of fresh peripheral blood. Trizol reagent was used to extract total RNA, and RNA quality was then checked on an Agilent 2100 Bioanalyzer. This clonotype was seen a handful of times. Its antigen is still unknown. There are no base qualities to consult, and no much larger clone falls within one base.

The sequenced sample consisted of blood. The sequence came from a woman in her thirties or forties with Graves' ophthalmopathy. Here the chain combines TRBV30 and TRBJ2-2; TRBD1 matches 8 bases in the middle. The CDR3 region has the sequence CACMGQAEDTGELFF. The DNA reads TGTGCCTGTATGGGACAGGCGGAGGACACCGGGGAGCTGTTTTTT. Where the CDR3 stops, the reference TRBV30 and TRBJ2-2 genes take over; the full variable domain is SQTIHQWPATLVQPVGSPLSLECTVEGTSNPNLYWYRQAAGRGLQLLFYSVGIGQISSEVPQNLSASRPQDRQFILSSKKLLLSDSGFYLCACMGQAEDTGELFFGEGSRLTVL.